The entry that follows covers one TCR beta chain sequence. Its recognized antigen is unknown. Base qualities are not provided; no much larger clone lies one nucleotide away. The data originate from a study of T cell responses to AZD1222 COVID-19 vaccine listed by TCRdb under 2021. In terms of the full investigation: TCR sequencing was performed for over 230 trial participants, of whom roughly 200 were given two doses of AZD1222 and some 25 were given two doses of MenACWY control vaccine. Enrollment into the trials was organized by age into subgroups of 18-55, 56-69 and 70-plus years, and those subgroups contained approximately 150, 30 and 60 TCR-sequenced participants, respectively. Overall study outcomes, separate from this receptor: The 56-69-year group was small, and its depth increase did not reach significance, likely because of low power. Spike-specific TCR breadth and depth rose significantly after two AZD1222 doses compared with day 0 and with MenACWY recipients. Vaccine-associated CD4 TCRs spanned the whole spike protein, with dominant responses in regions 160-218 and 743-854. Because no samples from the day 14 peak response were available, repertoires could be characterized only after the peak T cell response. Participants were mostly white British, with more females than males. The authors suggested clonal diversity may have been underestimated. Reportedly, almost half of the unique spike-specific TCRs recognized epitopes lying outside the regions that are mutated in the B.1.351 and B.1.1.7 variants. Conclusions about previously exposed vaccinees are limited, since just six AZD1222 recipients were seropositive for SARS-CoV-2 at baseline.

The CDR3 regions of human TCRbeta chains were analyzed by immunosequencing. From the authors' description of their analysis: Repertoire TCRs were matched against a reference library of SARS-CoV-2-specific TCRs generated with the MIRA antigen-specificity platform. Breadth meant the fraction of unique TCRs that were SARS-CoV-2-associated, whereas depth meant the fraction of total T cells that were SARS-CoV-2-associated. Using the MIRA data, every spike-specific TCR was mapped to the spike region that the TCR reacted to and assigned to either a CD4 or a CD8 class. Log10-transformed breadth and depth values were compared by one-way ANOVA with Sidak's multiple comparisons tests. TCRdb re-hosts the immuneACCESS table, in-frame sequences only. Its copies lack some clones; in the studies checked, an unresolved V gene accounts for under half of them, and the cause for the rest is not known. D and trimming come from the DNA, and the V and J calls and clone size come from that table. Counted in this sample were about 150,000 clones; roughly nine tenths of them appeared once. 5.5% of the sample is taken by the ten largest.

Inclusive of the bounding cysteine and phenylalanine, the CDR3 is 16 residues long. Solely the CDR3 DNA is kept, with 48 bases framed from the first base. Trimming takes 0 bases from V and 3 bases from J, and the germline ends sit 13 bases apart. Sequences SGHRS (CDR1) and YFSETQ (CDR2) are obtained from the germline V gene. Sample time point, as interpreted from the label and publication: baseline before first vaccination. In light of the paper, this sample's treatment or condition label describes: meningococcal conjugate vaccine given as trial control. Vaccinee samples came from UK trials COV001 and COV002, including a single-blind randomized controlled phase 2/3 trial of AZD1222 (ChAdOx1 nCoV-19) in healthy adults. For TCRbeta chain sequencing, PBMC samples were collected from trial participants at day 0 and at day 28 after the second dose.

The sample here was peripheral blood, taken on day 0 of MenACWY control vaccination. Rearrangement joined TRBV5-1 to TRBJ1-5; the best D guess is TRBD1, with 5 bases matching. The receptor comes from an adult in good health. The sequence in DNA is TGCGCCAGCAGCTTGGAGTCAGGGATACCCAATCAGCCCCAGCATTTT. It is translated as CASSLESGIPNQPQHF.